This T cell receptor beta chain was documented in a study of cytomegalovirus exposure and HLA in healthy donors. The overall study: The same platform as the approximately 670 first-cohort repertoires was used for the 130 or so validation repertoires, a later analysis reported. Study-level findings and limits: CMV antigen specificity of three CMV-associated chains was confirmed in vitro. The dataset shows that most TCR sequences were rare, while some public TCRs occurred in many donors. It was reported that the classifier diagnosed cytomegalovirus status with high specificity and sensitivity in both the original and validation cohorts.

Details on this clone: The antigen is not known.

Some clones are missing from TCRdb's copy, which holds only in-frame ones; the method was immunoSEQ multiplex PCR. The data hold some 84,000 clones, with approximately 91% observed a single time. This CDR3 spans 14 amino acids. Losses at the gene ends were 5 bases for V and 2 bases for J; bases not matched to a gene: 3. Germline V gene lookup returns CDR1 MDHEN and CDR2 SYDVKM. The receptor's source is a man aged 25-40 years in good health and CMV-seronegative. The source material was PBMCs. The V gene is TRBV28, the J gene TRBJ1-2, with 9 bases fitting TRBD1. CDR3 DNA: TGTGCCAGCAGTCCAGGGACAGGGAACTATGGCTACACCTTC. Amino acid sequence: CASSPGTGNYGYTF.